Listed below are T cell receptor beta chains from one sample, sequenced in a study of a mutant IDH1 vaccine in newly diagnosed glioma. TCRdb's copy holds only in-frame clones and misses some; the assay was immunoSEQ multiplex PCR. This table has about 64,000 clones, approximately 88% appearing once. The antigens these receptors bind are not known. Specimen: PBMCs, collected from a glioma patient whose treatment included an IDH1 peptide vaccine. The receptors derive from a woman aged 50 to 60 with glioma. Each CDR3 is given with its conserved first and last residue. A D gene is named only where the DNA matches it firmly. Not every row has a clone size; where given, it reads once, few, many or a size class.

TRBJ1-6 | - | - | TRBV19 | CASSISGVDSPLHF | TGTGCCAGTAGTATTTCGGGGGTAGATTCACCCCTCCACTTT
TRBJ2-1 | - | TRBD2 | TRBV9 | CASSVVAGGLGYNEQFF | TGTGCCAGCAGCGTAGTAGCGGGGGGGCTTGGATACAATGAGCAGTTCTTC
TRBJ1-1 | few | - | TRBV6-5 | CASSYGGTEAFF | TGTGCCAGCAGCTACGGGGGGACTGAAGCTTTCTTT
TRBJ2-7 | - | TRBD1 | TRBV4-2 | CASSQSPGQAAYEQYF | TGTGCCAGCAGCCAATCCCCCGGACAGGCCGCCTACGAGCAGTACTTC
TRBJ2-7 | once | TRBD1 | TRBV5-4 | CASSLSPGGAYEQYF | TGTGCCAGCAGCTTAAGTCCAGGGGGCGCCTACGAGCAGTACTTC
TRBJ1-4 | few | - | TRBV25-1 | CASSELKQVGEKLFF | TGTGCCAGCAGTGAATTAAAGCAGGTTGGGGAAAAACTGTTTTTT
TRBJ1-1 | few | - | TRBV2 | CALLRHTEAFF | TGTGCCCTCCTACGCCACACTGAAGCTTTCTTT
TRBJ2-7 | - | - | TRBV5-1 | CASSFFRGGEQYF | TGCGCCAGCAGCTTTTTCAGGGGGGGAGAGCAGTACTTC
TRBJ2-3 | few | TRBD1 | TRBV5-1 | CASSVGTGLTDTQYF | TGCGCCAGCAGCGTCGGGACAGGGCTAACAGATACGCAGTATTTT
TRBJ2-7 | - | - | TRBV15 | CATRNSYEQYF | TGTGCCACCCGTAATTCCTACGAGCAGTACTTC
TRBJ2-7 | - | - | TRBV6-1 | CASSLTRREQYF | TGTGCCAGCAGCCTTACACGTCGGGAGCAGTACTTC
TRBJ2-5 | - | TRBD1 | TRBV13 | CASSLRDRGETQYF | TGTGCCAGCAGCTTACGGGACAGGGGAGAGACCCAGTACTTC
TRBJ1-3 | - | TRBD1 | TRBV9 | CASSAGQGGGNTIYF | TGTGCCAGCAGCGCTGGACAGGGGGGCGGAAACACCATATATTTT
TRBJ2-7 | - | TRBD2 | TRBV6-1 | CASSGLAGAYEQYF | TGTGCCAGCAGTGGACTAGCGGGGGCCTACGAGCAGTACTTC
TRBJ2-7 | - | - | TRBV5-5 | CASSLSVVSYEQYF | TGTGCCAGCAGCTTGTCGGTCGTATCCTACGAGCAGTACTTC
TRBJ2-1 | - | - | TRBV9 | CASSTEGRGGDEQFF | TGTGCCAGCAGTACCGAGGGCAGGGGGGGTGATGAGCAGTTCTTC
TRBJ1-3 | - | - | TRBV15 | CATSTRRTASGNTIYF | TGTGCCACCAGCACCCGTCGAACTGCATCTGGAAACACCATATATTTT
TRBJ1-4 | - | TRBD1 | TRBV7-2 | CASSLNRGTEKLFF | TGTGCCAGCAGCTTAAACAGGGGGACTGAAAAACTGTTTTTT
TRBJ1-2 | few | TRBD1 | TRBV7-8 | CASSPRQGNYGYTF | TGTGCCAGCAGCCCACGACAGGGAAACTATGGCTACACCTTC
TRBJ1-1 | - | - | TRBV6-5 | CASGGGEGAEAFF | TGTGCCAGCGGCGGGGGGGAAGGAGCGGAAGCTTTCTTT
TRBJ2-7 | - | - | TRBV6-5 | CASSPGHQASYEQYF | TGTGCCAGCAGCCCGGGACACCAGGCCTCCTACGAGCAGTACTTC
TRBJ1-4 | - | - | TRBV6-1 | CASSAWPLTQSNEKLFF | TGTGCCAGCAGTGCTTGGCCCTTAACGCAGAGTAATGAAAAACTGTTTTTT
TRBJ2-5 | - | - | TRBV7-9 | CASSPDTTQETQYF | TGTGCCAGCAGCCCGGACACAACACAAGAGACCCAGTACTTC
TRBJ2-2 | - | - | TRBV15 | CATSRDRQGGAGELFF | TGTGCCACCAGCAGAGATCGACAGGGAGGCGCCGGGGAGCTGTTTTTT
TRBJ1-2 | - | - | TRBV2 | CASSATVTVGGYTF | TGTGCCAGCAGTGCGACGGTAACTGTCGGGGGCTACACCTTC
TRBJ2-5 | few | - | TRBV4-1 | CASKTSPSEETQYF | TGCGCCAGCAAAACTAGCCCTAGTGAGGAGACCCAGTACTTC
TRBJ1-4 | - | - | TRBV27 | CASSSGHIEKLFF | TGTGCCAGCAGTTCTGGACACATTGAAAAACTGTTTTTT
TRBJ1-2 | - | - | TRBV5-1 | CASSISPGGYGYTF | TGCGCCAGCAGCATTTCTCCGGGGGGCTATGGCTACACCTTC
TRBJ2-5 | once | TRBD2 | TRBV4-1 | CASSQDLQRGKETQYF | TGCGCCAGCAGCCAAGATCTCCAGCGGGGGAAAGAGACCCAGTACTTC
TRBJ2-1 | once | TRBD2 | TRBV4-2 | CASSQETSGVYNEQFF | TGTGCCAGCAGCCAAGAGACTAGCGGGGTATACAATGAGCAGTTCTTC
TRBJ1-2 | - | TRBD1 | TRBV5-6 | CASSLNNNRGNYGYTF | TGTGCCAGCAGTTTAAACAACAACAGGGGCAACTATGGCTACACCTTC
TRBJ2-7 | - | - | TRBV27 | CASSPPGVREQYF | TGTGCCAGCAGTCCTCCGGGGGTTCGGGAGCAGTACTTC
TRBJ2-2 | once | - | TRBV7-9 | CASSLVGGELFF | TGTGCCAGCAGCTTGGTCGGCGGGGAGCTGTTTTTT
TRBJ2-7 | - | - | TRBV6-1 | CASSERGEGSYEQYF | TGTGCCAGCAGTGAAAGGGGGGAGGGCTCCTACGAGCAGTACTTC
TRBJ1-1 | - | - | TRBV27 | CASSFGQGRGTEAFF | TGTGCCAGCAGTTTCGGGCAGGGAAGGGGCACTGAAGCTTTCTTT
TRBJ1-5 | - | - | TRBV27 | CASSPTGQPSTQHF | TGTGCCAGCAGTCCGACAGGCCAACCCTCCACCCAGCATTTT
TRBJ2-3 | - | TRBD2 | TRBV5-1 | CASTSSGGTDTQYF | TGCGCCAGCACTTCGAGCGGGGGCACAGATACGCAGTATTTT
TRBJ2-2 | - | - | TRBV9 | CASSVEIGELFF | TGTGCCAGCAGCGTAGAAATCGGGGAGCTGTTTTTT
TRBJ1-4 | - | - | TRBV5-1 | CASSSTSGGGGKLFF | TGCGCCAGCAGCTCGACGTCGGGGGGCGGAGGAAAACTGTTTTTT
TRBJ2-3 | - | - | TRBV29-1 | CSVTESWTELNPDTQYF | TGCAGCGTAACCGAATCTTGGACGGAGCTCAACCCAGATACGCAGTATTTT
TRBJ2-5 | few | TRBD2 | TRBV4-2 | CASSQGTSAETQYF | TGTGCCAGCAGCCAAGGGACTAGCGCAGAGACCCAGTACTTC
TRBJ1-1 | once | - | TRBV2 | CASTGENTEAFF | TGTGCCAGCACAGGGGAGAACACTGAAGCTTTCTTT
TRBJ2-6 | - | - | TRBV15 | CATSRAGRPGANVLTF | TGTGCCACCAGCAGAGCCGGGAGACCTGGGGCCAACGTCCTGACTTTC